This passage covers 26 T cell receptor beta chains from one sample sequenced in a study. TCRdb independently ran MiXCR on the 5' RACE reads; one entry per CDR3 protein. The data show about 41,000 distinct CDR3 sequences, just under 30% seen once. Material: memory CD4+ T cells sorted from a lymph node. The subset denotes: memory CD4+ T cells, CD4+CD45RO+CD25-. The source of these receptors is a female donor with breast cancer.

This clonotype was seen a handful of times. The chain employs TRBV6-1 and TRBJ1-1, with D perhaps matching TRBD1 (5 bases). Germline V gives CDR1 MNHNS, CDR2 SASEGT. The CDR3 contains 12 residues. V lost 4 bases to trimming and J lost 7 bases, with 10 bases between them. This chain's CDR3 is CASSGNRIEAFF. CDR3 DNA sequence: TGTGCCAGCAGTGGAAACAGGATTGAAGCTTTCTTT.

The chain carries TRBV20-1 and TRBJ2-7; 10 bases fit TRBD2. After removal of 3 bases from V and 6 bases from J, the junction contained 5 bases not matched to a gene. CDR1 is DFQATT and CDR2 is SNEGSKA in the germline V gene (reference sequence). CDR3 length: 13 residues. The CDR3 sequence: CSASMLAGVEQYF. As DNA, the CDR3 is TGCAGTGCTAGTATGCTAGCGGGAGTCGAGCAGTACTTC.

The rearrangement joins TRBV4-1 to TRBJ2-1, with D tentatively TRBD1 or TRBD2 (5 bases each). This CDR3 has 14 residues. Between the trimmed V and J ends, which lost 0 bases and 10 bases, there was a span of 13 bases. Germline V gives CDR1 MGHRA, CDR2 YSYEKL. CDR3 protein: CASSQDGGYREQFF. The CDR3, as DNA: TGCGCCAGCAGCCAAGATGGGGGATACAGGGAGCAGTTCTTC.

Comment on this clonotype: A much larger clone differs by one base, so this may be a read error. The chain employs TRBV29-1 and TRBJ2-7; D is tentatively TRBD1 or TRBD2 (7 bases each). V lost 4 bases and J lost 3, with 16 bases in between. The CDR3 consists of 14 residues. Germline lookup yields CDR1 SQVTM and CDR2 ANQGSEA. CDR3 in DNA: TGCAGCGTTGGGGAGGGACAGAGTATCTACGAGCAGTACTTC. This translates into CSVGEGQSIYEQYF.

V usage is TRBV7-9 and J usage is TRBJ1-1; weak D call: TRBD1 (5 bases). This CDR3 has 12 residues. Per the germline V gene, CDR1 is SEHNR and CDR2 is FQNEAQ (reference sequence). V lost 1 base and J 8 bases, leaving 8 bases between the germline ends. The CDR3 protein is CASSLGGEEAFF. The CDR3 DNA follows: TGTGCCAGCAGCTTAGGAGGGGAGGAAGCTTTCTTT.

The table lists this clonotype with a few counts. The genes are TRBV6-1 and TRBJ1-6; no clear D. Trimming left V 5 bases short and J 0 bases short, with 20 bases between. The CDR3 consists of 19 residues. Germline V gene lookup returns CDR1 MNHNS and CDR2 SASEGT. Written as DNA, the CDR3 is TGTGCCAGCAGTCCGTGGCGGGGAACCGGCAGCTCCTATAATTCACCCCTCCACTTT. Amino acid sequence: CASSPWRGTGSSYNSPLHF.

This clonotype was counted only a few times. The V gene is TRBV11-2, the J gene TRBJ2-1; D is perhaps TRBD1 (5 bases). Trimming removed 4 bases at V and 4 bases at J, with 14 bases between. There are 15 residues in the CDR3. Germline loops: CDR1 SGHAT, CDR2 FQNNGV. CDR3 sequence (DNA): TGTGCCAGCAGCTCGTCGCAGGGTGGGTACAATGAGCAGTTCTTC. It translates to CASSSSQGGYNEQFF.

J is TRBJ2-1 and V is TRBV27; no clear D gene. Germline loops: CDR1 MNHEY, CDR2 SMNVEV (reference sequence). V was shortened by 6 bases and J by 8 bases, with 8 bases between the two germline ends. CDR3 size: 11 residues. The CDR3 region has the DNA TGTGCCAGCAGATTCGCCTATGAGCAGTTCTTC. Translated, it gives CASRFAYEQFF.

In its sample, this clonotype was seen a few times. The chain carries TRBV10-1 and TRBJ2-1, with TRBD2 as a possible D gene (5 bases). This CDR3 spans 15 amino acids. V shed 0 bases and J shed 3 bases, with 9 bases lying between them. Per the germline V gene, CDR1 is WNHNN and CDR2 is SYGVQD (reference sequence). The CDR3 nucleotides are TGCGCCAGCAGTGAGTCGAGGGCCGACTACAATGAGCAGTTCTTC. This gives the protein CASSESRADYNEQFF.

This clonotype showed up just a few times. The chain links TRBV7-3 to TRBJ2-3; 11 bases agree with TRBD2. Germline V CDR1 and CDR2: SGHTA, FQGTGA. This CDR3 comprises 15 residues. Trimming cost V 5 bases and J 6 bases; bases outside gene matches: 7. The CDR3 reads CASSLWASGRDTQYF. The CDR3 coding sequence is TGTGCCAGCAGCCTATGGGCTAGCGGGAGGGATACGCAGTATTTT.

This clonotype was seen at least ten times. The chain has TRBV10-3 and TRBJ2-2; D perhaps matches TRBD2 (6 bases). V was trimmed by 8 bases and J by 4 bases, leaving 14 bases between them. CDR3 length: 14 residues. Per germline, CDR1 ENHRY and CDR2 SYGVKD. CDR3 coding DNA: TGTGCCATCGCTGGGACTCCACCCACCGGGGAGCTGTTTTTT. As protein: CAIAGTPPTGELFF.

This clonotype was seen a handful of times. The chain employs TRBV5-6 and TRBJ1-6; 7 bases are shared with TRBD1. CDR1 is SGHDT, CDR2 YYEEEE, per germline. V trimming: 5 bases; J trimming: 3 bases; junction bases outside the gene matches: 11. The CDR3 sequence is 17 residues long. CDR3 protein: CASRFRDSVIYNSPLHF. For the CDR3, the DNA is TGTGCCAGCAGGTTCCGGGACAGTGTTATCTATAATTCACCCCTCCACTTT.

This clonotype has a handful of counts. The J gene is TRBJ2-7, the V gene TRBV20-1; TRBD2 matches at 7 bases. The V gene's germline CDR1 is DFQATT and CDR2 SNEGSKA (reference sequence). This CDR3 is 13 amino acids long. The V segment lost 5 bases and the J segment 4 bases; nucleotides outside the gene matches: 8. In nucleotides, the CDR3 is TGCAGTGCTGGAGGGAGGGCCCTATACGAGCAGTACTTC. It translates to CSAGGRALYEQYF.

The CDR3, as DNA: TGTGCCGTGTCAGAGGGCCCCACAGATACGCAGTATTTT. It specifies CAVSEGPTDTQYF. This chain uses TRBV12-3 or TRBV12-4 with TRBJ2-3; possible D gene TRBD2, 5 bases. This CDR3 comprises 13 residues. Between the trimmed V and J ends, which lost 11 bases and 2 bases, there was a span of 14 bases.

This clonotype was counted many times. The CDR3 here is CSATLAGPYNEQFF. CDR3 DNA: TGCAGTGCGACCCTTGCGGGACCCTACAATGAGCAGTTCTTC. The chain joins TRBV20-1 to TRBJ2-1, with a tentative D call TRBD2 (6 bases). Trimming shortened V by 6 bases and J by 2 bases, and 14 bases separated the two germline ends. Looked up from germline, CDR1 is DFQATT and CDR2 is SNEGSKA (reference sequence). CDR3 size: 14 residues.

This clonotype was recorded at least ten times. The chain employs TRBV4-2 and TRBJ2-7; either TRBD1 or TRBD2 may fit D (5 bases each). The germline V gene has CDR1 LGHNA and CDR2 YNFKEQ. This CDR3 comprises 14 residues. The V gene lost 4 bases and the J gene lost 2 bases, with 12 bases spanning the gap. The CDR3 DNA sequence: TGTGCCAGCAGCCCCCGGGACGCCACCTACGAGCAGTACTTC. This codes for CASSPRDATYEQYF.

Note on this clonotype: At one boundary the junction diverges from the germline segment, which might be a read error. The chain is built from TRBV4-1 and TRBJ2-3; 8 bases align to TRBD2. Germline V lookup: CDR1 MGHRA, CDR2 YSYEKL. The CDR3 contains 16 residues. The chain's CDR3 is CVSSQASGTRTDTQYF. In nucleotides, the CDR3 is TGCGTCAGCAGCCAAGCTTCCGGGACTAGGACAGATACGCAGTATTTT.

This clonotype has at least ten counts. The chain recombines TRBV7-6 with TRBJ1-5, with D unclear. CDR1 is SGHVS and CDR2 is FNYEAQ in the germline V gene. The CDR3 has 13 amino acids. Trimming removed 3 bases from V and 5 bases from J, with 8 bases in between. The CDR3 coding sequence is TGTGCCAGCAGCTTGGGCGGTGATCAGCCCCAGCATTTT. As protein: CASSLGGDQPQHF. The whole variable domain, remainder taken from reference TRBV7-6 and TRBJ1-5, is GAGVSQSPRYKVTKRGQDVALRCDPISGHVSLYWYRQALGQGPEFLTYFNYEAQQDKSGLPNDRFSAERPEGSISTLTIQRTEQRDSAMYRCASSLGGDQPQHFGDGTRLSIL.

CDR3 sequence: CASRGDGQGAREQYF. The CDR3 region has the DNA TGTGCCAGCAGGGGGGATGGACAGGGGGCTCGAGAGCAGTACTTC. The V gene is TRBV28, the J gene TRBJ2-7; 11 bases fit TRBD1. V was clipped by 6 bases and J by 7 bases; unmatched bases: 11. Germline V lookup: CDR1 MDHEN, CDR2 SYDVKM. This CDR3 spans 15 amino acids.

The J gene is TRBJ2-7, the V gene TRBV5-1, with D tentatively TRBD1 or TRBD2 (5 bases each). The CDR3 consists of 15 residues. The germline V and J ends were trimmed by 4 bases and 5 bases, with 19 bases remaining between them. Germline V gives CDR1 SGHRS, CDR2 YFSETQ. This CDR3 is CASSVGIAGRDEQYF. As DNA, the CDR3 is TGCGCCAGCAGCGTTGGAATTGCAGGGAGAGACGAGCAGTACTTC.

This clonotype has at least ten counts. The chain combines TRBV6-5 with TRBJ2-7; possible D gene TRBD1, 5 bases. The V and J ends lost 2 bases and 0 bases respectively, with 11 bases between them. The CDR3 consists of 15 residues. Germline V gives CDR1 MNHEY, CDR2 SVGAGI. In DNA form, the CDR3 reads TGTGCCAGCAGTTACACGACAGTTCCCTCCTACGAGCAGTACTTC. Its protein is CASSYTTVPSYEQYF.

This clonotype was detected a few times. This rearrangement joins TRBV20-1 to TRBJ2-7, with 11 positions matching TRBD2. Germline V gives CDR1 DFQATT, CDR2 SNEGSKA (reference sequence). V was clipped by 6 bases and J by 5 bases; unmatched bases: 12. The CDR3 consists of 15 residues. The CDR3 loop is CSAQLTASGRNEQYF. CDR3 coding DNA: TGCAGTGCCCAACTCACGGCTAGCGGGAGGAACGAGCAGTACTTC.

This clonotype was counted between two and nine times. This chain links TRBV4-2 with TRBJ2-7, with TRBD2 matching over 10 bases. The CDR3 totals 16 residues. The junction had 4 bases not matched to a gene; V was cut back by 0 bases and J by 2 bases. Germline assignment: CDR1 LGHNA and CDR2 YNFKEQ. CDR3 nucleotides: TGTGCCAGCAGCCAAGATCTAGCGGGGGTTCCCTACGAGCAGTACTTC. This encodes CASSQDLAGVPYEQYF.

There are a few counts of this clonotype. The genes are TRBV6-5 and TRBJ1-6; D unclear. Between the trimmed V and J ends, which lost 10 bases and 7 bases, there was a span of 11 bases. The CDR3 length is 12 residues. CDR1 MNHEY and CDR2 SVGAGI come from the germline V gene. The CDR3 DNA follows: TGTGCCACCCGGCAGCCCAATTCACCCCTCCACTTT. This gives the protein CATRQPNSPLHF.

This clonotype has a handful of counts. The V call is TRBV10-3, the J call TRBJ1-3; D uncertain. Germline V CDR1 and CDR2: ENHRY, SYGVKD. The length of the CDR3 is 12 residues. V dropped 4 bases and J dropped 4 bases, with 5 bases sitting between them. CDR3 nucleotide sequence: TGTGCCATCAGTGGGTCCGGAAACACCATATATTTT. Translating it yields CAISGSGNTIYF.

The V and J genes are TRBV6-6 and TRBJ2-7; D uncertain. The CDR3 contains 16 residues. The germline CDR1 and CDR2 sequences are MNHNY and SVGAGI (reference sequence). V was clipped by 5 bases and J by 2 bases, with 19 bases between them. CDR3 coding DNA: TGTGCCAGCAGTGCTGGACCTCCGGGTGCCGCCTACGAGCAGTACTTC. Translation: CASSAGPPGAAYEQYF.